These T cell receptor beta chains were read from a single sample in a study. TCRdb passed the 5' RACE reads through MiXCR, listing each CDR3 protein once. The sample gives tens of thousands of distinct CDR3 sequences, about a quarter of which show up once; roughly 4% is in the top ten. Sequenced material: naive CD4+ T cells sorted from a lymph node. The receptor set was obtained from a female donor with breast cancer. Both conserved end residues are part of each CDR3. A D gene is named only where the DNA matches it firmly. The size field is filled for only some rows; it gives once, few, many or a size class.

abundance | d_gene | j_gene | v_gene | CDR3nt | CDR3aa
. | TRBD1 | TRBJ1-6 | TRBV12-3/TRBV12-4 | TGTGCCAGCAGTGGGGACAGGGGGTTCGGTCCCAAGAGCTCCTATAATTCACCCCTCCACTTT | CASSGDRGFGPKSSYNSPLHF
many | . | TRBJ2-2 | TRBV5-1 | TGCGCCAGCAGCTTGAGGAGGGGAAACACCGGGGAGCTGTTTTTT | CASSLRRGNTGELFF
few | . | TRBJ1-6 | TRBV20-1 | TGCAGTGTAGGGGATTCAGGCGGCTCACCCCTCCACTTT | CSVGDSGGSPLHF
. | . | TRBJ2-5 | TRBV27 | TGTGCCAGCAGTTTTGGTGGGGGGAGATCGAAGACCCAGTACTTC | CASSFGGGRSKTQYF
. | . | TRBJ1-6 | TRBV15 | TGTGCCACCAGCAGAGGACACGAGGGGAATTCACCCCTCCACTTT | CATSRGHEGNSPLHF
. | . | TRBJ2-1 | TRBV20-1 | TGCAGTGCCCTTAGAATAGATGAGCAGTTCTTC | CSALRIDEQFF
. | TRBD2 | TRBJ2-2 | TRBV12-3/TRBV12-4 | TGTGCCGGCAGTTCCCAGACTAGCGGGAACACCGGGGAGCTGTTTTTT | CAGSSQTSGNTGELFF
. | . | TRBJ1-1 | TRBV6-5 | TGTGCCAGCAGTTACGTCTTTGGGGGAAGCGCTGAAGCTTTCTTT | CASSYVFGGSAEAFF
. | TRBD1 | TRBJ2-5 | TRBV5-1 | TGCGCCAGCAGCTCCCAGGGGGCGGGGGAGACCCAGTACTTC | CASSSQGAGETQYF
. | TRBD1 | TRBJ2-7 | TRBV4-1 | TGCGCCAGCGGCCAAGTTTTTAGGGGGCGAGTGGGGGAGCAGTACTTC | CASGQVFRGRVGEQYF
few | . | TRBJ1-1 | TRBV18 | TGTGCCAGCTCACCATCGACTGCGGGGGGGACTGAAGCTTTCTTT | CASSPSTAGGTEAFF
many | TRBD2 | TRBJ2-7 | TRBV2 | TGTGCCAGCAGTCCCCCCAGCGGGAGCTACGAGCAGTACTTC | CASSPPSGSYEQYF
few | TRBD1 | TRBJ2-2 | TRBV4-1 | TGCGCCAGCAGCCCCACGACAGGGGCGAACACCGGGGAGCTGTTTTTT | CASSPTTGANTGELFF
. | . | TRBJ1-4 | TRBV7-8 | TGTGCCAGCAGCCTCAATAGCCGAGCAACTAATGAAAAACTGTTTTTT | CASSLNSRATNEKLFF
few | TRBD2 | TRBJ2-1 | TRBV25-1 | TGTGCCAGCAGTGAACGGGCTAGCGGGAGCAATGAGCAGTTCTTC | CASSERASGSNEQFF
. | . | TRBJ1-1 | TRBV20-1 | TGCAGTGCTCCAGGGACCTTTGGGGCTGAAGCTTTCTTT | CSAPGTFGAEAFF
. | . | TRBJ2-7 | TRBV5-1 | TGCGCCAGCAGCTTGGGAACTGATGAGCAGTACTTC | CASSLGTDEQYF
. | . | TRBJ1-3 | TRBV11-2 | TGTGCCAGCAGCAGCGACTGGAGCTCTGGAAACACCATATATTTT | CASSSDWSSGNTIYF
few | . | TRBJ2-7 | TRBV4-1 | TGCGCCAGCAGCCTAGCCCCGGGGGGCGCGGGGCGCGAGCAGTACTTC | CASSLAPGGAGREQYF
many | . | TRBJ2-1 | TRBV5-6 | TGTGCCAGCAGCCCCACCCGGGTCCGGGGCAATGAGCAGTTCTTC | CASSPTRVRGNEQFF
few | TRBD1 | TRBJ1-4 | TRBV5-8 | TGTGCCAGCAGCTCCAGGGGGGCTAATGAAAAACTGTTTTTT | CASSSRGANEKLFF
many | . | TRBJ2-1 | TRBV4-1 | TGCGCCAGCAGCCGATCGCAGGACAATGAGCAGTTCTTC | CASSRSQDNEQFF
. | TRBD1 | TRBJ1-2 | TRBV5-1 | TGCGCCAGCAGCTTGTCGGATACAGGGGACAGATATGGCTACACCTTC | CASSLSDTGDRYGYTF
many | . | TRBJ2-3 | TRBV28 | TGTGCCAGCAGTTTCCCCTCCCGCACAGATACGCAGTATTTT | CASSFPSRTDTQYF
. | . | TRBJ1-1 | TRBV12-3/TRBV12-4 | TGTGCCAGCACCCTTACGACCGGCACTGAAGCTTTCTTT | CASTLTTGTEAFF
medium-sized | TRBD2 | TRBJ2-7 | TRBV20-1 | TGCAGTGCTAGCTATGGTCTAGTTAGCGGGGCCCTCGAGACCTACGAGCAGTACTTC | CSASYGLVSGALETYEQYF